These T cell receptor beta chains were read from a single sample in a study of T cell changes during pregnancy in multiple sclerosis. Using immunoSEQ multiplex PCR, the repertoire was profiled, and TCRdb retains in-frame clones only, with some absent. The sample holds roughly 41,000 clones, 85% to 95% seen once. This specimen consisted of CD8+ T cells from peripheral blood mononuclear cells, obtained in the third trimester of pregnancy. These receptor sequences come from a female donor with multiple sclerosis, enrolled in a pregnancy study. CDR3s include the opening cysteine and the closing phenylalanine or tryptophan. The D gene is left open where the match is weak. Clone size is given for some rows only: seen once, a few or many times, or a class if the clone is expanded.

CDR3 DNA,CDR3 protein,D gene,V gene,clone size,J gene
TGTGCCAGCAGTTTAGGGAGGAGCACTGAAGCTTTCTTT,CASSLGRSTEAFF,-,TRBV27,-,TRBJ1-1
TGTGCCAGCAGTTTATTAGGAGGCCAGCCCCAGCATTTT,CASSLLGGQPQHF,-,TRBV27,-,TRBJ1-5
TGCAGCGTTGAGACCGGGACAGGGGGCGCTTTTAATGAAAAACTGTTTTTT,CSVETGTGGAFNEKLFF,TRBD1,TRBV29-1,-,TRBJ1-4
TGTGCCAGCAGCTTAGCGACCGCGGGGGGAGGAGAGACCCAGTACTTC,CASSLATAGGGETQYF,TRBD2,TRBV7-7,-,TRBJ2-5
TGTGCCAGCAGCTTTTATCTCGCAGGGGTGGTAAACATTCAGTACTTC,CASSFYLAGVVNIQYF,-,TRBV7-9,-,TRBJ2-4
TGTGCCAGCAGCTCCCCCGCGGAGGGGCACTTGTCCCTCCACTTT,CASSSPAEGHLSLHF,-,TRBV6-5,-,TRBJ1-6
TGTGCCATCAGCGGGAGTACCTACGAGCAGTACTTC,CAISGSTYEQYF,-,TRBV10-3,-,TRBJ2-7
TGTGCCAGCAGTATGGGACATTCCTACGAGCAGTACTTC,CASSMGHSYEQYF,-,TRBV27,-,TRBJ2-7
TGTGCCAGCAGCCCGGACTACTCGGACACAGATACGCAGTATTTT,CASSPDYSDTDTQYF,-,TRBV14,-,TRBJ2-3
TGTGCCAGCAGTCACACGGGGGGGGGAGATACGCAGTATTTT,CASSHTGGGDTQYF,TRBD2,TRBV6-5,-,TRBJ2-3
TGTGCCAGCAGCGCCGGACAGGCCCTGAACACCGGGGAGCTGTTTTTT,CASSAGQALNTGELFF,TRBD1,TRBV7-9,-,TRBJ2-2
TGTGCCAGCAGTCCCCAGACAGGGGTGTCACCCCTCCACTTT,CASSPQTGVSPLHF,TRBD1,TRBV28,few,TRBJ1-6
TGTGCCAGCAGCGTTGACAGGGGGTACACTGAAGCTTTCTTT,CASSVDRGYTEAFF,TRBD1,TRBV6-5,-,TRBJ1-1
TGTGCCGGACCTAGCGGGAGGAGTCAGTACTTC,CAGPSGRSQYF,TRBD2,TRBV9,once,TRBJ2-4
TGTGCCATCGGGACTAGCGGGCAAACCTACAATGAGCAGTTCTTC,CAIGTSGQTYNEQFF,TRBD2,TRBV25-1,-,TRBJ2-1
TGTGCCATCAGTGAGTCGCAACAGATCACGCCCTGGGAGCAGTACTTC,CAISESQQITPWEQYF,-,TRBV10-3,-,TRBJ2-7
TGTGCCACCAGCAGAGTAAGCGGCCAAGAGACCCAGTACTTC,CATSRVSGQETQYF,-,TRBV15,-,TRBJ2-5
TGTGCCAGCAGCTTAGGGCTAGCGGGCCTCACAGATACGCAGTATTTT,CASSLGLAGLTDTQYF,TRBD2,TRBV13,-,TRBJ2-3
TGTGCCAGTAGTACTCTAATTGCAGAGACCCAGTACTTC,CASSTLIAETQYF,-,TRBV19,-,TRBJ2-5
TGCGCCAGCAGCCCCGTACAGGGCTACGAGCAGTACTTC,CASSPVQGYEQYF,-,TRBV4-3,-,TRBJ2-7
TGCGCCAGCAAGGAGTTCGTGGAAAACGAGCAGTACTTC,CASKEFVENEQYF,-,TRBV5-1,-,TRBJ2-7
TGTGCCAGCAGTCCTATGACAGGAGGAAACACCATATATTTT,CASSPMTGGNTIYF,-,TRBV27,-,TRBJ1-3
TGTGCCAGCAGTTTAACGGACAGGGCCTATGGCTACACCTTC,CASSLTDRAYGYTF,TRBD1,TRBV28,-,TRBJ1-2
TGTGCCAGCAGTTCCCGAGAGAGAGGAGGTTGGAATACGCAGTATTTT,CASSSRERGGWNTQYF,-,TRBV6-5,-,TRBJ2-3
TGTGCCAGCAGTCCTCCTCGGCCTGGAGGTGGCTACACCTTC,CASSPPRPGGGYTF,-,TRBV2,-,TRBJ1-2
TGTGCCAGCAGTATCCTGACCGGAGTCGGGAATGAGCAGTTCTTC,CASSILTGVGNEQFF,-,TRBV27,-,TRBJ2-1
TGTGCCAGCAGCTTGGGACTAGCGGGGGCCCTTTCTAGCACAGATACGCAGTATTTT,CASSLGLAGALSSTDTQYF,TRBD2,TRBV5-4,-,TRBJ2-3
TGTGCCACTAGTATGGGGAGGGCGAGCACAGATACGCAGTATTTT,CATSMGRASTDTQYF,TRBD2,TRBV28,-,TRBJ2-3
TGTGCCAGCAGCTTAGCCCCGGGACAGAACACTGAAGCTTTCTTT,CASSLAPGQNTEAFF,-,TRBV7-6,-,TRBJ1-1
TGTGCCAGCAGCCTGACAGACAGGGCGCGGACTGAAGCTTTCTTT,CASSLTDRARTEAFF,TRBD1,TRBV7-6,once,TRBJ1-1
TGTGCCAGTTTGGACAGTGCAGCTGAAGCTTTCTTT,CASLDSAAEAFF,-,TRBV19,-,TRBJ1-1
TGTGCCAGCAGCTTAGAAAGGGACAGGGGAGGGGAGCAGTACTTC,CASSLERDRGGEQYF,TRBD1,TRBV11-2,once,TRBJ2-7
TGCGCCAGCAGCCAAGAGACAGGGTATGGCTACACCTTC,CASSQETGYGYTF,TRBD1,TRBV4-3,-,TRBJ1-2
TGTGCCAGCAGCGCCCCTGGGGCGGTAGGTAGCACCGGGGAGCTGTTTTTT,CASSAPGAVGSTGELFF,-,TRBV9,-,TRBJ2-2
TGTGCCAGTAGTATCGGCGCGGGAGGACACAATGAGCAGTTCTTC,CASSIGAGGHNEQFF,TRBD2,TRBV19,-,TRBJ2-1
TGCGCCAGCAGCCAAGAAGGCGGGACAGGGAGTCTCGCAGATACGCAGTATTTT,CASSQEGGTGSLADTQYF,TRBD1,TRBV4-1,-,TRBJ2-3
TGTGCCAGCAGTGAAAAGGCTAGCGGAACCTACGAGCAGTACTTC,CASSEKASGTYEQYF,TRBD2,TRBV2,-,TRBJ2-7
TGTGCCAGCAGCCCGCAGGGAATCGGCTACACCTTC,CASSPQGIGYTF,-,TRBV5-4,-,TRBJ1-2
TGTGCCAGCGGTCTAAGCCAGGGCAATGAGCAGTTCTTC,CASGLSQGNEQFF,-,TRBV6-5,-,TRBJ2-1
TGCGCCAGCACTCGAGTGCCAGTACAGGAAAACACTGAAGCTTTCTTT,CASTRVPVQENTEAFF,-,TRBV10-2,-,TRBJ1-1
TGTGCCAGCAGTGAAGCGTCGAGCGAATGGGGGGATGTCACCATATATTTT,CASSEASSEWGDVTIYF,-,TRBV2,-,TRBJ1-3
TGTGCCAGCAGCCAAGCTGATAGCGGGAGGTCCTACAATGAGCAGTTCTTC,CASSQADSGRSYNEQFF,TRBD2,TRBV4-2,-,TRBJ2-1
TGTGCCAGCAGCTTAGATCCAGGGCTCGGAAACACCATATATTTT,CASSLDPGLGNTIYF,-,TRBV11-2,-,TRBJ1-3
TGTGCCAGCAGCCAGACTAGCGGGGTGCCCCCAGATACGCAGTATTTT,CASSQTSGVPPDTQYF,TRBD2,TRBV7-3,few,TRBJ2-3
TGTGCCAGTAGTATAGCCCCCTCTAGCGGATCTTCCTACAATGAGCAGTTCTTC,CASSIAPSSGSSYNEQFF,TRBD2,TRBV19,-,TRBJ2-1
TGTGCCAGCCATCGACAGGGGCGGACCGGGGAGCTGTTTTTT,CASHRQGRTGELFF,TRBD1,TRBV18,-,TRBJ2-2
TGTGCAGTACAGGGGGACACCGGGGAGCTGTTTTTT,CAVQGDTGELFF,TRBD1,TRBV7-9,-,TRBJ2-2
TGTGCCAGCAGCTTGGAGGGACTAGCGGGGGGCCAAGAGACCCAGTACTTC,CASSLEGLAGGQETQYF,TRBD2,TRBV5-6,-,TRBJ2-5
TGTGCCAGCAGTTTATTTAACCGGGGAGGGGACATGGCCACCTTC,CASSLFNRGGDMATF,-,TRBV28,-,TRBJ1-2
TGCGCCAGCAGCCAAGGCACAGGATACAATGAGCAGTTCTTC,CASSQGTGYNEQFF,-,TRBV4-1,few,TRBJ2-1